The text below deals with one T cell receptor (beta chain). Its specificity is not known. Time point given: patch test 2, 6 weeks after DPC sensitization. Treatment of the sample: therapeutic diphenylcyclopropenone sensitization with weekly scalp DPC. These data originate in a study of human T cells and chemical hapten exposure. Findings and caveats of the study: The study found that PT1 expanded TCR counts correlated positively with patch test score.

With 5 bases removed from V and 4 bases from J, the gap between germline ends came to 17 bases. The V gene's germline CDR1 is SEHNR and CDR2 FQNEAQ (reference sequence). The CDR3 spans 15 residues. TCRdb re-called the RACE reads through MiXCR, storing one row per CDR3 protein. The table shows about 400,000 distinct CDR3 sequences, with about 6% occurring only once. This clonotype originated in a woman aged 18 to 35 with alopecia areata. Some clones in this sample may be carry-over from other donors' samples. This chain connects TRBV7-9 to TRBJ1-2; D is unresolved. The source was whole blood, collected in connection with sensitization to the hapten diphenylcyclopropenone (DPC). CDR3 protein: CASSPGAGIGYGYTF. The DNA of the CDR3 is TGTGCCAGCAGCCCAGGAGCGGGTATCGGCTATGGCTACACCTTC. The variable domain in full, completed from reference TRBV7-9 and TRBJ1-2, reads DTGVSQNPRHKITKRGQNVTFRCDPISEHNRLYWYRQTLGQGPEFLTYFQNEAQLEKSRLLSDRFSAERPKGSFSTLEIQRTEQGDSAMYLCASSPGAGIGYGYTFGSGTRLTVV.